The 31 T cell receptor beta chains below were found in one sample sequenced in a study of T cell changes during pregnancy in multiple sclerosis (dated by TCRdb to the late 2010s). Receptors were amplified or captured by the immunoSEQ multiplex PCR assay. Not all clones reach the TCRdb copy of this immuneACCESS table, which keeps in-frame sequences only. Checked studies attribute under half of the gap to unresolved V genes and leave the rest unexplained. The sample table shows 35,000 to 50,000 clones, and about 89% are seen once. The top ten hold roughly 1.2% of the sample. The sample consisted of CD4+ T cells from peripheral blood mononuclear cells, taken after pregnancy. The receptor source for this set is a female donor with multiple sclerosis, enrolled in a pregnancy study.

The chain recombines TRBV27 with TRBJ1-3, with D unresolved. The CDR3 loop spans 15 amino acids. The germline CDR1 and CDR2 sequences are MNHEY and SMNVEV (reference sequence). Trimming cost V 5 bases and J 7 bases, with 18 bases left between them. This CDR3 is CASSPTGGVGNTIYF. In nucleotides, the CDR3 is TGTGCCAGCAGTCCTACGGGCGGGGTAGGGAACACCATATATTTT.

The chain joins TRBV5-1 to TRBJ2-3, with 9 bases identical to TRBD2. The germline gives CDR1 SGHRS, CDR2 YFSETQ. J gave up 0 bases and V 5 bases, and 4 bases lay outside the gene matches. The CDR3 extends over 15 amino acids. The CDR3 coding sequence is TGCGCCAGCAGGGGACTAGCTGATAGCACAGATACGCAGTATTTT. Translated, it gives CASRGLADSTDTQYF.

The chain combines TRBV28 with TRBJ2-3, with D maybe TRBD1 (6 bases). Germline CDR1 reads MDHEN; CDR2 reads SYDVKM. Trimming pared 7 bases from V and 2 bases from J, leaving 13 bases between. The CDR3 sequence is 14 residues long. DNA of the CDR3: TGTGCCAGCACCCGGTGGACAGACACAGATACGCAGTATTTT. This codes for CASTRWTDTDTQYF.

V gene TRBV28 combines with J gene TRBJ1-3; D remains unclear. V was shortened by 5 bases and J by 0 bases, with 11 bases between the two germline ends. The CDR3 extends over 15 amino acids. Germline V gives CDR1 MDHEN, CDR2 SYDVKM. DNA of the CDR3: TGTGCCAGCAGTACCCGACGGAGCTCTGGAAACACCATATATTTT. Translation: CASSTRRSSGNTIYF.

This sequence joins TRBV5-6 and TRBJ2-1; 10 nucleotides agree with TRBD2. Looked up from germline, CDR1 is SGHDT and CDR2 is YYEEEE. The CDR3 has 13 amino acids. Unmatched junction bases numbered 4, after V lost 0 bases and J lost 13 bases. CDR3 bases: TGTGCCAGCAGCTTGGCTAGCGGGAGTTATCAGTTCTTC. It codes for CASSLASGSYQFF.

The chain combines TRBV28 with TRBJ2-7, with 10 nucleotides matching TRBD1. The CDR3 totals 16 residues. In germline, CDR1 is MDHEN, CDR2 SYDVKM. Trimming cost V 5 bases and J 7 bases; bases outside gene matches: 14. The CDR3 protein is CASSTPGQGPGGEQYF. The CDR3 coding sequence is TGTGCCAGCAGTACCCCGGGACAGGGGCCGGGGGGGGAGCAGTACTTC.

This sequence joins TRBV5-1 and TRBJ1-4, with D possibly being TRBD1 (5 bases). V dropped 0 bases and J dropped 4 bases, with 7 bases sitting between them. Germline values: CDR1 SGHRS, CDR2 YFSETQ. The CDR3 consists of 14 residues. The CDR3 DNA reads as TGCGCCAGCAGCTTGGGACAGCTTAATGAAAAACTGTTTTTT. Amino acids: CASSLGQLNEKLFF.

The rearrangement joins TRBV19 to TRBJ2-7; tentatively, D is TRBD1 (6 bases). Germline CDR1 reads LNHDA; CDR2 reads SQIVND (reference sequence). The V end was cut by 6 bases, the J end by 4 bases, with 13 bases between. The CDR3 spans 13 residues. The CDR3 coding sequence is TGTGCCAGTAGCGAATTGGGGGCTTACGAGCAGTACTTC. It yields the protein CASSELGAYEQYF.

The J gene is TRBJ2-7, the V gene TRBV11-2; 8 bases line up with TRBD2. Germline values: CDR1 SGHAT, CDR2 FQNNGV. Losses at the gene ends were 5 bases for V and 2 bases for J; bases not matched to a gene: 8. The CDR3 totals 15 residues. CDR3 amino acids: CASSRIGLAAYEQYF. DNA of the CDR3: TGTGCCAGCAGCCGGATCGGACTAGCCGCCTACGAGCAGTACTTC.

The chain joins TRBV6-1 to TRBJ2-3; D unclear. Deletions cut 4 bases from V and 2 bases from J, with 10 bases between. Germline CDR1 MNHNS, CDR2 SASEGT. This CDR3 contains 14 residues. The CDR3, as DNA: TGTGCCAGCAGTGTGTTTGGAGACACAGATACGCAGTATTTT. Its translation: CASSVFGDTDTQYF.

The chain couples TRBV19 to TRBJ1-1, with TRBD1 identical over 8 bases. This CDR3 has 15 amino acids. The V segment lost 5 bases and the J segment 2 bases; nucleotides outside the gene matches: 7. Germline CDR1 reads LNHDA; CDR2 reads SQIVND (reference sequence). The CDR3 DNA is TGTGCCAGTAGTCCCTATGGACAGGGAAACACTGAAGCTTTCTTT. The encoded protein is CASSPYGQGNTEAFF.

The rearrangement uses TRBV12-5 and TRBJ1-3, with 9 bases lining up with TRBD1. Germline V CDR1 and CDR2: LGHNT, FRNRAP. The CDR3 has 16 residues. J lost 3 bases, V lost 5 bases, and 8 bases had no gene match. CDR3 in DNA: TGTGCTAGTGGTCCCGGGACAGGGTGGAGTGGAAACACCATATATTTT. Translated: CASGPGTGWSGNTIYF.

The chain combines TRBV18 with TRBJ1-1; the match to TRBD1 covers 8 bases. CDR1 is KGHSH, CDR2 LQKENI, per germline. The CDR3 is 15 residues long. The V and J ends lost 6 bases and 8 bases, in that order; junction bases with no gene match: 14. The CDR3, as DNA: TGTGCCAGCTCGCTAGGAGGACAGGGCGGTGTGGAAGCTTTCTTT. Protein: CASSLGGQGGVEAFF.

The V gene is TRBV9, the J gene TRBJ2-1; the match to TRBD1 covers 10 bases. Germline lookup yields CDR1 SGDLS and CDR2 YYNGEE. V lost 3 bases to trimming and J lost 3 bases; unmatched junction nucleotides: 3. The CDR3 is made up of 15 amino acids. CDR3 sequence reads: CASSAGTGDYNEQFF. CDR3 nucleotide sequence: TGTGCCAGCAGCGCCGGGACAGGGGACTACAATGAGCAGTTCTTC. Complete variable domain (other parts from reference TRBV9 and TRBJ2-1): DSGVTQTPKHLITATGQRVTLRCSPRSGDLSVYWYQQSLDQGLQFLIQYYNGEERAKGNILERFSAQQFPDLHSELNLSSLELGDSALYFCASSAGTGDYNEQFFGPGTRLTVL.

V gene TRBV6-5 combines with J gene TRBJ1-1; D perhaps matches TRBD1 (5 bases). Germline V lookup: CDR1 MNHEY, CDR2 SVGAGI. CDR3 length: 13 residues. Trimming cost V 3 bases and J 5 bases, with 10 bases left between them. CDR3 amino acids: CASSYKTETEAFF. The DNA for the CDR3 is TGTGCCAGCAGTTATAAGACAGAAACTGAAGCTTTCTTT.

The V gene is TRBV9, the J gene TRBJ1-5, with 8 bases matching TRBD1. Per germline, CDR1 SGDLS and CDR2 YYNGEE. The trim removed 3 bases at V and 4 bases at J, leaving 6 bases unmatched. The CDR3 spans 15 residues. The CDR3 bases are TGTGCCAGCAGCGCCCGGGACAGGCCTAATCAGCCCCAGCATTTT. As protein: CASSARDRPNQPQHF. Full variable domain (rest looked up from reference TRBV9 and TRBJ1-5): DSGVTQTPKHLITATGQRVTLRCSPRSGDLSVYWYQQSLDQGLQFLIQYYNGEERAKGNILERFSAQQFPDLHSELNLSSLELGDSALYFCASSARDRPNQPQHFGDGTRLSIL.

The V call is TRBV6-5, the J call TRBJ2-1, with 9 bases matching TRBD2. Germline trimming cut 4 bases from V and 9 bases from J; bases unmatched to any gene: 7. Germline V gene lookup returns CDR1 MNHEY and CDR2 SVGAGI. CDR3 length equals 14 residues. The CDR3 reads CASSFEREVGEQFF. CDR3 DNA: TGTGCCAGCAGTTTCGAGCGGGAGGTGGGTGAGCAGTTCTTC.

Written as DNA, the CDR3 is TGTGCCAGCAGTGGGACAGGGAACTATGGCTACACCTTC. Residues: CASSGTGNYGYTF. V and J are TRBV6-4 and TRBJ1-2; 8 nucleotides line up with TRBD1. Germline V gene data show CDR1 as MRHNA and CDR2 as SNTAGT. The junction had 0 bases not matched to a gene; V was cut back by 4 bases and J by 2 bases. This CDR3 region has 13 residues.

CDR3 in amino acids: CASRLTSNNEQFF. The DNA of the CDR3 is TGCGCCAGCAGACTTACCTCAAACAATGAGCAGTTCTTC. The rearrangement links TRBV5-1 to TRBJ2-1; D ambiguous. This CDR3 spans 13 amino acids. Trimming shortened V by 5 bases and J by 5 bases, and 11 bases separated the two germline ends. CDR1 is SGHRS and CDR2 is YFSETQ in the germline V gene.

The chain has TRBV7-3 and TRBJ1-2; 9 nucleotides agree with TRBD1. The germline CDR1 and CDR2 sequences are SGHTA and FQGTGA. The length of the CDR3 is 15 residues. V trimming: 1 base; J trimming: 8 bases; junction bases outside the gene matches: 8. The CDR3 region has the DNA TGTGCCAGCAGCTTAAGACCGGGACAGGGATCAGGCTACACCTTC. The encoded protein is CASSLRPGQGSGYTF.

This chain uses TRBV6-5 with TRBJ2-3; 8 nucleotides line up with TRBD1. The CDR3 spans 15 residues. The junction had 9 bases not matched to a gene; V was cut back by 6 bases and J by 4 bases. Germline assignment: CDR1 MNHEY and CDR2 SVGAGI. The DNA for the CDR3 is TGTGCCAGCAGGACAGGGGCAGTCGGCCCAGATACGCAGTATTTT. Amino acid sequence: CASRTGAVGPDTQYF.

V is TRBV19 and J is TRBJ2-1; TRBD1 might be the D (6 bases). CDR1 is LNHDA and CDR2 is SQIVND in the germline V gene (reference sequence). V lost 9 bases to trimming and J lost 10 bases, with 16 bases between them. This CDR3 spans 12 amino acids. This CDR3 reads CASRPRGGEQFF. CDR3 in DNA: TGTGCCAGCCGGCCCAGGGGCGGAGAGCAGTTCTTC. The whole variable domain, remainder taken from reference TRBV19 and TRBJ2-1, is DGGITQSPKYLFRKEGQNVTLSCEQNLNHDAMYWYRQDPGQGLRLIYYSQIVNDFQKGDIAEGYSVSREKKESFPLTVTSAQKNPTAFYLCASRPRGGEQFFGPGTRLTVL.

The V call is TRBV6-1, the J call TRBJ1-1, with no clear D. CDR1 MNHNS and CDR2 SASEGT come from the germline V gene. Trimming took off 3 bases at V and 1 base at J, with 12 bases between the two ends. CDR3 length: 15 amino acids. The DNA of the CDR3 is TGTGCCAGCAGTGATATGGGAGTCAGGAACACTGAAGCTTTCTTT. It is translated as CASSDMGVRNTEAFF.

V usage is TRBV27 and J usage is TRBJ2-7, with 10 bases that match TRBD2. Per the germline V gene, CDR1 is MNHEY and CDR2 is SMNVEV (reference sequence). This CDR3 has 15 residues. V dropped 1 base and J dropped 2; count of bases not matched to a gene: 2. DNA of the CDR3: TGTGCCAGCAGTTTATTAACTAGCGGGACCTACGAGCAGTACTTC. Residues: CASSLLTSGTYEQYF.

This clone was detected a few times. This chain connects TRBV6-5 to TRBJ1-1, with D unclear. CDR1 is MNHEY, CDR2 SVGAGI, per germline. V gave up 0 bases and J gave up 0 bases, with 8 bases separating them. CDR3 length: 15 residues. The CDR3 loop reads CASSYSHQLNTEAFF. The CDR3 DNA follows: TGTGCCAGCAGTTACTCGCATCAGTTGAACACTGAAGCTTTCTTT.

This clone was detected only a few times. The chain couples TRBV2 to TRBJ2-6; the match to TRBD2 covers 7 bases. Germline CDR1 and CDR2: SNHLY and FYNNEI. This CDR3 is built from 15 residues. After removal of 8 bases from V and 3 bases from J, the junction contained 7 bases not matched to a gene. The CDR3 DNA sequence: TGTGCCAGCCCCATGGCGGGGGATGGGGCCAACGTCCTGACTTTC. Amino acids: CASPMAGDGANVLTF. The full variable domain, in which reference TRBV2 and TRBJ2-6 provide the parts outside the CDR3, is EPEVTQTPSHQVTQMGQEVILRCVPISNHLYFYWYRQILGQKVEFLVSFYNNEISEKSEIFDDQFSVERPDGSNFTLKIRSTKLEDSAMYFCASPMAGDGANVLTFGAGSRLTVL.

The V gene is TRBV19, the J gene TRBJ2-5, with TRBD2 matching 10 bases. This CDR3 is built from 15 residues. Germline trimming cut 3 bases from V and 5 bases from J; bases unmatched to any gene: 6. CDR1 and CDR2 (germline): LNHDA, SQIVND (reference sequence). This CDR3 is CASSIGSGRQETQYF. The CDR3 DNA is TGTGCCAGTAGTATCGGTAGCGGGAGGCAGGAGACCCAGTACTTC.

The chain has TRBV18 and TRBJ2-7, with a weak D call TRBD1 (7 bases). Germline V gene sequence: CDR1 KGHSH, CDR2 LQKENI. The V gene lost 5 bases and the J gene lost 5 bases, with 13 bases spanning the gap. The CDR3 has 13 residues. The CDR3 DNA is TGTGCCAGCTCAGCGGGACAGATCAACGAGCAGTACTTC. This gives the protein CASSAGQINEQYF.

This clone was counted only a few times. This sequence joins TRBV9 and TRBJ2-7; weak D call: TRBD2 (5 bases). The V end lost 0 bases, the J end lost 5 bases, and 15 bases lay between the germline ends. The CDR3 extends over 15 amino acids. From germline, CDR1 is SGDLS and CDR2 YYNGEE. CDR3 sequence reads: CASSVGVGVSHEQYF. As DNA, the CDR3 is TGTGCCAGCAGCGTAGGGGTGGGAGTTAGCCACGAGCAGTACTTC. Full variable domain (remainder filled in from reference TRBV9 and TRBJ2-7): DSGVTQTPKHLITATGQRVTLRCSPRSGDLSVYWYQQSLDQGLQFLIQYYNGEERAKGNILERFSAQQFPDLHSELNLSSLELGDSALYFCASSVGVGVSHEQYFGPGTRLTVT.

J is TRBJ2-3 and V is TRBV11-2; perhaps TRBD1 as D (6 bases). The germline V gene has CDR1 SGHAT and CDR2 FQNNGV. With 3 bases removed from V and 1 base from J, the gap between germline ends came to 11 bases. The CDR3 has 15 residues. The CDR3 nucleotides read TGTGCCAGCAGCTTTACAGGGTCGGGCACAGATACGCAGTATTTT. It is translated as CASSFTGSGTDTQYF.

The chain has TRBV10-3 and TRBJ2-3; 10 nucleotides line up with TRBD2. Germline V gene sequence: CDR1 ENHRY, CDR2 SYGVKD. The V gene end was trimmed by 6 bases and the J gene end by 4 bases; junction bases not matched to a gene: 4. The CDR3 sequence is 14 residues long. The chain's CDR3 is CAIRASGSPDTQYF. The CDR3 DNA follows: TGTGCCATCAGGGCTAGCGGGAGCCCAGATACGCAGTATTTT.